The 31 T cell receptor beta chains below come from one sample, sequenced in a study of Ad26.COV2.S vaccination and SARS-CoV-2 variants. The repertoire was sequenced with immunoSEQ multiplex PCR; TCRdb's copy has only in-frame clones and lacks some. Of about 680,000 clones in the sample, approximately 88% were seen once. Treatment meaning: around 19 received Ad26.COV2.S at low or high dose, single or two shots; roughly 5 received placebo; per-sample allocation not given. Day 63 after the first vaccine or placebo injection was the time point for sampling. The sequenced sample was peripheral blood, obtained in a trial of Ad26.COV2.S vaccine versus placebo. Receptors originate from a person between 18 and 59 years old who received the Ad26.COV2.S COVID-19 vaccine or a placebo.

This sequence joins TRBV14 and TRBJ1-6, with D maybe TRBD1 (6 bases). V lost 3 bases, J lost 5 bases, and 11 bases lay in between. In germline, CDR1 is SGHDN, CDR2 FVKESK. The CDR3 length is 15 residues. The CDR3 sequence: CASSHRAGDNSPLHF. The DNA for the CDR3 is TGTGCCAGCAGCCACCGGGCAGGGGATAATTCACCCCTCCACTTT.

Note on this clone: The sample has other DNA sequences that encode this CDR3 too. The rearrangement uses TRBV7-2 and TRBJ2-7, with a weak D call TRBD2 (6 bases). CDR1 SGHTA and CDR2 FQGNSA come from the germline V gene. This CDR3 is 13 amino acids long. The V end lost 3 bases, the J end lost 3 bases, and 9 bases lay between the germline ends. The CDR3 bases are TGTGCCAGCAGCTTCACCGGGAGCTACGAGCAGTACTTC. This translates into CASSFTGSYEQYF.

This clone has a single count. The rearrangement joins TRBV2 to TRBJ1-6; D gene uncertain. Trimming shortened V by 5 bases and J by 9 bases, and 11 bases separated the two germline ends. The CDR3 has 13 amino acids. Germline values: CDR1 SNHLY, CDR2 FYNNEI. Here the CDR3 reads CASSTTSGSPLHF. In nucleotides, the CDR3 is TGTGCCAGCAGTACGACTTCAGGTTCACCCCTCCACTTT.

The CDR3 sequence: CASSTVVAIRTDTQYF. CDR3 nucleotides: TGTGCCAGCAGCACCGTCGTGGCCATTCGCACAGATACGCAGTATTTT. The V gene is TRBV7-9, the J gene TRBJ2-3; no clear D. The CDR3 loop spans 16 amino acids. Germline V gene data show CDR1 as SEHNR and CDR2 as FQNEAQ (reference sequence). V was shortened by 5 bases and J by 1 base, with 16 bases between the two germline ends.

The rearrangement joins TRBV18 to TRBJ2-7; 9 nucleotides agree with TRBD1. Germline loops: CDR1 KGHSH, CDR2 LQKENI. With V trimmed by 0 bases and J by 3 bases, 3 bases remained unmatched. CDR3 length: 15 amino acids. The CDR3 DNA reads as TGTGCCAGCTCACCACCGGACAGGGGCTACTACGAGCAGTACTTC. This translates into CASSPPDRGYYEQYF.

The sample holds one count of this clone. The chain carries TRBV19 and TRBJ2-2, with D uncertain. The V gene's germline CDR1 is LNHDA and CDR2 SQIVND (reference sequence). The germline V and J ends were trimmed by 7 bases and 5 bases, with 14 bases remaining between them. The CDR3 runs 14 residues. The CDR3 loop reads CASMRLGKTGELFF. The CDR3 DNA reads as TGTGCCAGTATGCGGCTGGGAAAAACCGGGGAGCTGTTTTTT. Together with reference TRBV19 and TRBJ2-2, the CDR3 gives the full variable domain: DGGITQSPKYLFRKEGQNVTLSCEQNLNHDAMYWYRQDPGQGLRLIYYSQIVNDFQKGDIAEGYSVSREKKESFPLTVTSAQKNPTAFYLCASMRLGKTGELFFGEGSRLTVL.

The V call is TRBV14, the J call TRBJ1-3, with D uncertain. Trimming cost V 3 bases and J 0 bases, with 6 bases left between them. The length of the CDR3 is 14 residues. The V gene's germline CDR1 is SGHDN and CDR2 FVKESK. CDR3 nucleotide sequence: TGTGCCAGCAGCCATTGGAGCTCTGGAAACACCATATATTTT. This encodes CASSHWSSGNTIYF.

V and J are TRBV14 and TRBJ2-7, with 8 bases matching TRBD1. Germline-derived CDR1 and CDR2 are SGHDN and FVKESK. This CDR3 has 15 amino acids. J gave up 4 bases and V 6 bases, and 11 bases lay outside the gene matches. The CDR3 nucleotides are TGTGCCAGCAGTGAAGGGGGCACAGGGGGATACGAGCAGTACTTC. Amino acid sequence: CASSEGGTGGYEQYF.

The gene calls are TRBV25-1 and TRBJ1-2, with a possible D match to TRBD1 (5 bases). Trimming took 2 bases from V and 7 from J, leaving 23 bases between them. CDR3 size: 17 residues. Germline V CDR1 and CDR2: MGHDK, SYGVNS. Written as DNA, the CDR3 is TGTGCCAGCAGTGAACTTAACGCCGGGACGGGAGTACGTGGCTACACCTTC. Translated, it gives CASSELNAGTGVRGYTF.

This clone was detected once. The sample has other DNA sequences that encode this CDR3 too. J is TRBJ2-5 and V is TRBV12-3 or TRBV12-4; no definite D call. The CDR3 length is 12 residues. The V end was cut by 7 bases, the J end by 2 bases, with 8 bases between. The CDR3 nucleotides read TGTGCCAGCAACGCAGGACAAGAGACCCAGTACTTC. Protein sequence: CASNAGQETQYF.

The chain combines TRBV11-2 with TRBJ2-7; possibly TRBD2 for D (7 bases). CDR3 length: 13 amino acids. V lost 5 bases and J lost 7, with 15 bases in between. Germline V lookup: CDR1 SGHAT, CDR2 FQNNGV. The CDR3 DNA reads TGTGCCAGCAGCCGAGGGGGGGCAGGAGAGCAGTACTTC. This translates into CASSRGGAGEQYF.

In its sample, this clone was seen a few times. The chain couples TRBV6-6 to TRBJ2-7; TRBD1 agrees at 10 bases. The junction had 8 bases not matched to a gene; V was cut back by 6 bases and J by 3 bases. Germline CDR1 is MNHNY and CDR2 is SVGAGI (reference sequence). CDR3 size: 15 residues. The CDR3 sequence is CASSARDRGNYEQYF. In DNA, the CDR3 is TGTGCCAGCAGCGCCCGGGACAGGGGAAACTACGAGCAGTACTTC.

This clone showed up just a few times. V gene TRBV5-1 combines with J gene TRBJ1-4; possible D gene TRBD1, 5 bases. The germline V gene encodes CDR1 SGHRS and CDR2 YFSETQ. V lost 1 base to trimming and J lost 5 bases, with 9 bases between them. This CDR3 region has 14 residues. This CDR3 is CASSLSQANEKLFF. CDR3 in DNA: TGCGCCAGCAGCTTGTCACAGGCAAATGAAAAACTGTTTTTT.

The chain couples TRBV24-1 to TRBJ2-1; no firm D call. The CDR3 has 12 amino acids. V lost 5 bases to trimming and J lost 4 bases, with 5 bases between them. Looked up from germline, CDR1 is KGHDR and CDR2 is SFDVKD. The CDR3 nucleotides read TGTGCCACCAGTGCCGAGTACAATGAGCAGTTCTTC. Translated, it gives CATSAEYNEQFF.

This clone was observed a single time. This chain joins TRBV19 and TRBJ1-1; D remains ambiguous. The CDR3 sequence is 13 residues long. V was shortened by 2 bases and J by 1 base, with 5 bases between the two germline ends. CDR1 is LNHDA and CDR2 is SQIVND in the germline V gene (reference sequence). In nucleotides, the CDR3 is TGTGCCAGTAGTATATGGCAGAACACTGAAGCTTTCTTT. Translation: CASSIWQNTEAFF. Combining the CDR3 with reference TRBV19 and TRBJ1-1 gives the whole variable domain DGGITQSPKYLFRKEGQNVTLSCEQNLNHDAMYWYRQDPGQGLRLIYYSQIVNDFQKGDIAEGYSVSREKKESFPLTVTSAQKNPTAFYLCASSIWQNTEAFFGQGTRLTVV.

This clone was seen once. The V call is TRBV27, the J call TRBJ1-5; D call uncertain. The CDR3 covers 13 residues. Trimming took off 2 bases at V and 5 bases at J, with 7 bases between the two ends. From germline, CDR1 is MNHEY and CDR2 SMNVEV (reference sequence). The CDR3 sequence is CASSLNWDQPQHF. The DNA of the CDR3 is TGTGCCAGCAGTTTAAACTGGGATCAGCCCCAGCATTTT.

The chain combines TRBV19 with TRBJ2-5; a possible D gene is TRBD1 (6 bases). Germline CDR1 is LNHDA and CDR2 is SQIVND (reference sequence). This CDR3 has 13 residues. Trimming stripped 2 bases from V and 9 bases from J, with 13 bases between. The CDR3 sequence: CASSIRDTQSQYF. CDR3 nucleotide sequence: TGTGCCAGTAGTATAAGGGACACGCAGTCCCAGTACTTC. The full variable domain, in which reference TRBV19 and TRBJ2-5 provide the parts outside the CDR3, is DGGITQSPKYLFRKEGQNVTLSCEQNLNHDAMYWYRQDPGQGLRLIYYSQIVNDFQKGDIAEGYSVSREKKESFPLTVTSAQKNPTAFYLCASSIRDTQSQYFGPGTRLLVL.

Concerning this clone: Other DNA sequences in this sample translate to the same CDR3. CDR3 region: CASSIRDGNYGYTF. Here the CDR3 DNA reads TGTGCCAGTAGTATCCGGGACGGAAACTATGGCTACACCTTC. V and J are TRBV19 and TRBJ1-2, with D possibly matching TRBD1 (5 bases). Germline-derived CDR1 and CDR2 are LNHDA and SQIVND (reference sequence). V was shortened by 3 bases and J by 2 bases, with 10 bases between the two germline ends. CDR3 length equals 14 residues.

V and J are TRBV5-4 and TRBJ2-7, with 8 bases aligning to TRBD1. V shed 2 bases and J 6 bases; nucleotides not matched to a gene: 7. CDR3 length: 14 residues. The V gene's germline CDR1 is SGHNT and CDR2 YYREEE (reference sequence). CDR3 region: CASSLEGTGREQYF. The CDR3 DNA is TGTGCCAGCAGCTTAGAAGGGACAGGCCGCGAGCAGTACTTC.

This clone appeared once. In DNA, the CDR3 is TGTGCCAGCAGCTGGCCTCAGGGGGCTACACAATCCTCCTACGAGCAGTACTTC. Protein sequence: CASSWPQGATQSSYEQYF. This chain links TRBV7-9 with TRBJ2-7, with 8 bases identical to TRBD1. The CDR3 is made up of 18 amino acids. The germline V gene encodes CDR1 SEHNR and CDR2 FQNEAQ (reference sequence). The junction had 14 bases not matched to a gene; V was cut back by 4 bases and J by 0 bases.

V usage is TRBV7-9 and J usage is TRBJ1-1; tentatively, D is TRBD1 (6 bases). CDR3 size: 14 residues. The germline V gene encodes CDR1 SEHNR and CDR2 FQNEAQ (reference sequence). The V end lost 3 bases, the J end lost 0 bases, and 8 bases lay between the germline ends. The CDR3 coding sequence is TGTGCCAGCAGCTTGGGGGCTATGAACACTGAAGCTTTCTTT. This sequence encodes CASSLGAMNTEAFF.

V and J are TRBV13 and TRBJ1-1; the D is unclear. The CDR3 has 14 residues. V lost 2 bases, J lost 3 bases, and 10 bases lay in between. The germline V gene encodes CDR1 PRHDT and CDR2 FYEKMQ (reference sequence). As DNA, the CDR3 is TGTGCCAGCAGCTTATGGGGTAGGTACACTGAAGCTTTCTTT. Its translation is CASSLWGRYTEAFF.

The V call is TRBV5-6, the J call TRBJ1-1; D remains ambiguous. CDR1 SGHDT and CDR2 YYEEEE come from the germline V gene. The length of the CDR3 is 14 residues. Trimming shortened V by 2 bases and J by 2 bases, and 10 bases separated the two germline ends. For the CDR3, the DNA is TGTGCCAGCAGCTTCGGCCAGCTTAACACTGAAGCTTTCTTT. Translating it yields CASSFGQLNTEAFF.

The CDR3 DNA follows: TGTGCCAGCAGCCGAATAATGGGCGGCGGCACTGAAGCTTTCTTT. This gives the protein CASSRIMGGGTEAFF. The J gene is TRBJ1-1, the V gene TRBV5-4; D not certain. Looked up from germline, CDR1 is SGHNT and CDR2 is YYREEE (reference sequence). V lost 4 bases to trimming and J lost 4 bases, with 17 bases between them. The CDR3 spans 15 residues. Combining the CDR3 with reference TRBV5-4 and TRBJ1-1 gives the whole variable domain ETGVTQSPTHLIKTRGQQVTLRCSSQSGHNTVSWYQQALGQGPQFIFQYYREEENGRGNFPPRFSGLQFPNYSSELNVNALELDDSALYLCASSRIMGGGTEAFFGQGTRLTVV.

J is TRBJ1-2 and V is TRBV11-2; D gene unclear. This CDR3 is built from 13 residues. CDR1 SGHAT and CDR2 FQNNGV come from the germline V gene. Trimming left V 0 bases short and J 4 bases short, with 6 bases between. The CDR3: CASSLDRGYGYTF. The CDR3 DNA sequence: TGTGCCAGCAGCTTAGATCGAGGCTATGGCTACACCTTC.

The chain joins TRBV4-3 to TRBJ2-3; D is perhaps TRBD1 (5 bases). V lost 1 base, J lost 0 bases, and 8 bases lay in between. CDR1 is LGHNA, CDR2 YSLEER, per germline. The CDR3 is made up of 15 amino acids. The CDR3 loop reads CASSQGQPSTDTQYF. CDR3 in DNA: TGCGCCAGCAGCCAAGGACAGCCTAGCACAGATACGCAGTATTTT.

CDR3 in DNA: TGTGCCAGCGCGACCTCCAGGGTCGGCGAGCAGTACTTC. Translated, it gives CASATSRVGEQYF. This chain links TRBV27 with TRBJ2-7, with D perhaps matching TRBD1 (5 bases). The CDR3 is 13 amino acids. The germline V gene encodes CDR1 MNHEY and CDR2 SMNVEV (reference sequence). Trimming left V 8 bases short and J 6 bases short, with 17 bases between.

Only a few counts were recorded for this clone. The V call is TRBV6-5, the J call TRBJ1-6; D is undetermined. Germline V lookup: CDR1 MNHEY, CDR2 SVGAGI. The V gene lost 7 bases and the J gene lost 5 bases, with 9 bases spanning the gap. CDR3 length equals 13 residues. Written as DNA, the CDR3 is TGTGCCAGCATGTGGGAAAATAATTCACCCCTCCACTTT. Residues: CASMWENNSPLHF.

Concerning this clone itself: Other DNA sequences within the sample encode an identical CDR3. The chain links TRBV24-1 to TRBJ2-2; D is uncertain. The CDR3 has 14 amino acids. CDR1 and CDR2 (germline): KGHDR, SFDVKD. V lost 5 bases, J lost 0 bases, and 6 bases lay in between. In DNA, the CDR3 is TGTGCCACCAGTGCGCGGTCGAACACCGGGGAGCTGTTTTTT. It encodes CATSARSNTGELFF.

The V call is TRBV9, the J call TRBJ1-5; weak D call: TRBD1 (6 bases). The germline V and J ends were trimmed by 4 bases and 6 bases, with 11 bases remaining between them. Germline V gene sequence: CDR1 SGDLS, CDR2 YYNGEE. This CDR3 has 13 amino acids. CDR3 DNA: TGTGCCAGCAGCCAGCGAGGGGGTCAGCCCCAGCATTTT. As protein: CASSQRGGQPQHF.

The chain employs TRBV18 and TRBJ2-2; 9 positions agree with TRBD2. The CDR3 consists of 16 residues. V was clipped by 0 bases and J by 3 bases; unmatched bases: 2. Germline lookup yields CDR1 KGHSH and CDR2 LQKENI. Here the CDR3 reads CASSPPSGGDTGELFF. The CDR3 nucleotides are TGTGCCAGCTCACCACCTAGCGGGGGTGACACCGGGGAGCTGTTTTTT.